The 30 T cell receptor beta chains reported below all come from one sample, sequenced in a study of T cells in localized non-small cell lung cancer. Some clones are missing from TCRdb's copy, which holds only in-frame ones; the method was immunoSEQ multiplex PCR. The repertoire holds around 30,000 clones, with 85% to 95% as singletons. Sample: peripheral blood, taken before any cancer treatment. All receptors come from a woman aged 35 to 70 with stage I lung adenocarcinoma.

V is TRBV7-2 and J is TRBJ2-5; the match to TRBD1 covers 9 bases. After removal of 5 bases from V and 4 bases from J, the junction contained 2 bases not matched to a gene. Germline CDR1 reads SGHTA; CDR2 reads FQGNSA. The CDR3 is 13 residues long. This chain's CDR3 is CASSMDRGETQYF. Written as DNA, the CDR3 is TGTGCCAGCAGCATGGACAGGGGAGAGACCCAGTACTTC.

The chain is built from TRBV7-2 and TRBJ2-7, with 8 bases matching TRBD1. The CDR3 length is 15 residues. CDR1 SGHTA and CDR2 FQGNSA come from the germline V gene. Losses at the gene ends were 6 bases for V and 3 bases for J; bases not matched to a gene: 10. CDR3 bases: TGTGCCAGCAGGCAGGACAGGGTTGAGGTCTACGAGCAGTACTTC. This gives the protein CASRQDRVEVYEQYF.

This clone was seen once. The chain carries TRBV18 and TRBJ1-2; D may be TRBD1 (5 bases). From germline, CDR1 is KGHSH and CDR2 LQKENI. This CDR3 spans 14 amino acids. V lost 3 bases and J lost 8, with 16 bases in between. The CDR3 region has the DNA TGTGCCAGCTCACCCGGGGCCACCGAGAGGGGCTACACCTTC. This translates into CASSPGATERGYTF. Combining the CDR3 with reference TRBV18 and TRBJ1-2 gives the whole variable domain NAGVMQNPRHLVRRRGQEARLRCSPMKGHSHVYWYRQLPEEGLKFMVYLQKENIIDESGMPKERFSAEFPKEGPSILRIQQVVRGDSAAYFCASSPGATERGYTFGSGTRLTVV.

This clone was counted only a few times. The V call is TRBV2, the J call TRBJ2-2; 10 bases fit TRBD1. After removal of 5 bases from V and 7 bases from J, the junction contained 7 bases not matched to a gene. This CDR3 is built from 15 residues. The germline V gene has CDR1 SNHLY and CDR2 FYNNEI. The CDR3 DNA follows: TGTGCCAGCAGTTCCGACAGGGGGCAGAGCGGGGAGCTGTTTTTT. Amino acids: CASSSDRGQSGELFF.

The chain is built from TRBV7-9 and TRBJ1-2; D unresolved. V dropped 8 bases and J dropped 2 bases, with 12 bases sitting between them. Per germline, CDR1 SEHNR and CDR2 FQNEAQ (reference sequence). The CDR3 length is 13 residues. In DNA form, the CDR3 reads TGTGCCAGCCGTACACATCTGAACTATGGCTACACCTTC. Its translation is CASRTHLNYGYTF. The complete variable domain, with remaining parts taken from reference TRBV7-9 and TRBJ1-2, reads DTGVSQNPRHKITKRGQNVTFRCDPISEHNRLYWYRQTLGQGPEFLTYFQNEAQLEKSRLLSDRFSAERPKGSFSTLEIQRTEQGDSAMYLCASRTHLNYGYTFGSGTRLTVV.

This rearrangement joins TRBV5-1 to TRBJ2-7; 8 nucleotides match TRBD2. The length of the CDR3 is 14 residues. Germline trimming cut 2 bases from V and 7 bases from J; bases unmatched to any gene: 8. Germline V gene sequence: CDR1 SGHRS, CDR2 YFSETQ. CDR3 nucleotides: TGCGCCAGCAGCTTCATAGCGGGGTCGGGAGAGCAGTACTTC. As protein: CASSFIAGSGEQYF.

The rearrangement joins TRBV7-2 to TRBJ2-2; D perhaps matches TRBD1 (5 bases). V was pared by 4 bases and J by 7 bases, with 19 bases between. The CDR3 contains 16 residues. Looked up from germline, CDR1 is SGHTA and CDR2 is FQGNSA. DNA for the CDR3: TGTGCCAGCAGCTCCTATTTCAGGGCTGGTGGCGGGGAGCTGTTTTTT. Translated, it gives CASSSYFRAGGGELFF.

The rearrangement joins TRBV29-1 to TRBJ2-1; D perhaps matches TRBD1 (5 bases). Germline CDR1 reads SQVTM; CDR2 reads ANQGSEA. V lost 6 bases and J 5 bases, leaving 14 bases between the germline ends. The CDR3 length is 13 residues. The chain's CDR3 is CSVRYTGNNEQFF. CDR3 coding DNA: TGCAGCGTCCGTTACACAGGAAACAATGAGCAGTTCTTC.

The chain carries TRBV19 and TRBJ2-1, with D perhaps matching TRBD1 or TRBD2 (5 bases each). Trimming left V 0 bases short and J 12 bases short, with 12 bases between. This CDR3 region has 13 residues. Germline CDR1 and CDR2: LNHDA and SQIVND (reference sequence). The DNA of the CDR3 is TGTGCCAGTAGTATAGAATCAGGGAGAGGGCAGTTCTTC. Its protein product is CASSIESGRGQFF.

The rearrangement uses TRBV27 and TRBJ1-2; D remains ambiguous. The CDR3 loop spans 14 amino acids. Germline loops: CDR1 MNHEY, CDR2 SMNVEV (reference sequence). Trimming took 5 bases from V and 5 from J, leaving 15 bases between them. CDR3 sequence: CASSQSDGTYGYTF. CDR3 DNA sequence: TGTGCCAGCAGTCAGAGCGACGGTACATATGGCTACACCTTC.

As to this clone: A read error may account for a junction end that differs from germline. The rearrangement uses TRBV7-9 and TRBJ1-3; D perhaps matches TRBD1 (5 bases). There are 16 residues in the CDR3. Germline V lookup: CDR1 SEHNR, CDR2 FQNEAQ (reference sequence). For the CDR3, the DNA is TGTGCCGGCAGCTTGGCAAGGGGATCATCTGGAAACACCATATATTTT. Translated: CAGSLARGSSGNTIYF.

The chain recombines TRBV28 with TRBJ1-5; TRBD1 agrees at 8 bases. CDR1 is MDHEN, CDR2 SYDVKM, per germline. V dropped 5 bases and J dropped 2; count of bases not matched to a gene: 5. This CDR3 spans 15 amino acids. Here the CDR3 DNA reads TGTGCCAGCAGTCTCCCAGGGGGCCGCAATCAGCCCCAGCATTTT. Translation gives CASSLPGGRNQPQHF.

The rearrangement uses TRBV11-3 and TRBJ2-5, with a tentative D call TRBD2 (5 bases). The J call may be faulty, since TRBJ2-7 better matches the DNA end. Germline-derived CDR1 and CDR2 are SGHNT and YENEEA. This CDR3 region has 14 residues. CDR3 residues: CASSPDWSSYEQYF. CDR3 DNA: TGTGCCAGCAGCCCGGACTGGAGCTCCTACGAGCAGTACTTC.

The J gene is TRBJ2-2, the V gene TRBV19; 14 nucleotides line up with TRBD2. Germline V CDR1 and CDR2: LNHDA, SQIVND (reference sequence). This CDR3 is built from 18 residues. Trimming at V came to 4 bases and at J to 2 bases, leaving 6 bases not matched to a gene. The CDR3 DNA is TGTGCCAGTAGTAATCGGACTAGCGGGAGGACTAACACCGGGGAGCTGTTTTTT. Encoded protein: CASSNRTSGRTNTGELFF.

This sequence joins TRBV7-2 and TRBJ1-1; 7 bases are shared with TRBD1. CDR1 is SGHTA and CDR2 is FQGNSA in the germline V gene. V was clipped by 5 bases and J by 4 bases; unmatched bases: 4. The CDR3 totals 13 residues. The CDR3 region is CASSLRQGTEAFF. For the CDR3, the DNA is TGTGCCAGCAGCCTAAGACAGGGCACTGAAGCTTTCTTT.

V gene TRBV28 combines with J gene TRBJ1-2; a possible D gene is TRBD1 (6 bases). V was cut by 6 bases and J by 8 bases, with 22 bases left in between. The germline V gene has CDR1 MDHEN and CDR2 SYDVKM. The CDR3 sequence is 15 residues long. CDR3 protein: CASRKTGSVFFGYTF. The CDR3 DNA is TGTGCCAGCAGGAAGACAGGCTCGGTTTTTTTCGGCTACACCTTC.

The chain couples TRBV6-1 to TRBJ1-5, with D hard to call. Germline V gene sequence: CDR1 MNHNS, CDR2 SASEGT. V shed 7 bases and J shed 6 bases, with 13 bases lying between them. CDR3 length: 13 amino acids. The CDR3 DNA reads as TGTGCCAGCAAAGGACTGCATGCTCAGCCCCAGCATTTT. Its translation: CASKGLHAQPQHF.

The V call is TRBV28, the J call TRBJ2-7; 7 nucleotides align to TRBD1. Trimming cost V 2 bases and J 7 bases; bases outside gene matches: 8. The CDR3 contains 14 residues. Germline CDR1 MDHEN, CDR2 SYDVKM. The CDR3: CASSLTGARGEQYF. The CDR3 nucleotides are TGTGCCAGCAGTTTAACAGGGGCCAGAGGGGAGCAGTACTTC.

The V call is TRBV6-5, the J call TRBJ1-3; D remains unclear. The CDR3 contains 15 residues. V was shortened by 5 bases and J by 0 bases, with 11 bases between the two germline ends. CDR1 is MNHEY, CDR2 SVGAGI, per germline. CDR3 sequence: CASSMGRSSGNTIYF. CDR3 sequence (DNA): TGTGCCAGCAGTATGGGTCGAAGCTCTGGAAACACCATATATTTT.

The rearrangement uses TRBV19 and TRBJ1-3; D ambiguous. CDR1 LNHDA and CDR2 SQIVND come from the germline V gene (reference sequence). CDR3 length: 13 amino acids. Trimming shortened V by 7 bases and J by 2 bases, and 9 bases separated the two germline ends. The DNA for the CDR3 is TGTGCCAGTAAAGACATCACTGGAAACACCATATATTTT. It codes for CASKDITGNTIYF.

The chain links TRBV28 to TRBJ2-1, with D perhaps assigned TRBD1 or TRBD2 (5 bases each). The CDR3 is made up of 17 amino acids. V was cut by 9 bases and J by 3 bases, with 24 bases left in between. Germline V gene sequence: CDR1 MDHEN, CDR2 SYDVKM. In DNA, the CDR3 is TGTGCCAGTTTATCCCTGAGCGGAGAGGGGAACTACAATGAGCAGTTCTTC. It translates to CASLSLSGEGNYNEQFF.

The chain uses TRBV4-3 and TRBJ1-5; no clear D gene. Per the germline V gene, CDR1 is LGHNA and CDR2 is YSLEER. CDR3 length: 16 amino acids. The ends were cut back, 3 bases at V and 1 base at J, with 13 bases in the middle. The CDR3 DNA sequence: TGCGCCAGCAGCCAGGGTAGGTGGAAAAGCAATCAGCCCCAGCATTTT. Amino acid sequence: CASSQGRWKSNQPQHF.

The sample holds one count of this clone. J is TRBJ1-5 and V is TRBV29-1; D gene uncertain. Germline CDR1 SQVTM, CDR2 ANQGSEA. The V end lost 6 bases, the J end lost 4 bases, and 10 bases lay between the germline ends. CDR3 length: 12 amino acids. CDR3 nucleotide sequence: TGCAGCGTGATGGATGGTAATCAGCCCCAGCATTTT. This translates into CSVMDGNQPQHF.

The chain uses TRBV27 and TRBJ1-2, with a tentative D call TRBD1 (6 bases). CDR1 is MNHEY and CDR2 is SMNVEV in the germline V gene (reference sequence). Trimming took off 5 bases at V and 7 bases at J, with 14 bases between the two ends. The CDR3 sequence is 13 residues long. The CDR3 spells CASSPRGKGGYTF. CDR3 DNA: TGTGCCAGCAGTCCAAGGGGGAAGGGTGGCTACACCTTC.

V and J are TRBV29-1 and TRBJ1-6; D remains unclear. Germline V CDR1 and CDR2: SQVTM, ANQGSEA. With 4 bases removed from V and 7 bases from J, the gap between germline ends came to 11 bases. The CDR3 is 13 residues long. As DNA, the CDR3 is TGCAGCGTTGGTATCAGCGGGAATTCACCCCTCCACTTT. It translates to CSVGISGNSPLHF. The variable domain in full, completed from reference TRBV29-1 and TRBJ1-6, reads SAVISQKPSRDICQRGTSLTIQCQVDSQVTMMFWYRQQPGQSLTLIATANQGSEATYESGFVIDKFPISRPNLTFSTLTVSNMSPEDSSIYLCSVGISGNSPLHFGNGTRLTVT.

The chain recombines TRBV7-9 with TRBJ1-4; 9 bases map to TRBD1. This CDR3 contains 15 residues. Trimming at V came to 5 bases and at J to 6 bases, leaving 7 bases not matched to a gene. Germline V gene sequence: CDR1 SEHNR, CDR2 FQNEAQ (reference sequence). Written as DNA, the CDR3 is TGTGCCAGCAGCAAGGGACAGGGAGTCGATGAAAAACTGTTTTTT. It translates to CASSKGQGVDEKLFF. Complete variable domain (other parts from reference TRBV7-9 and TRBJ1-4): DTGVSQNPRHKITKRGQNVTFRCDPISEHNRLYWYRQTLGQGPEFLTYFQNEAQLEKSRLLSDRFSAERPKGSFSTLEIQRTEQGDSAMYLCASSKGQGVDEKLFFGSGTQLSVL.

The rearrangement joins TRBV19 to TRBJ2-7; perhaps D is TRBD1 or TRBD2 (5 bases each). The CDR3 extends over 16 amino acids. The germline V gene has CDR1 LNHDA and CDR2 SQIVND (reference sequence). Trimming stripped 7 bases from V and 5 bases from J, with 24 bases between. DNA for the CDR3: TGTGCCAGTATGATCGTTAGTCATCAGGGACCGAACGAGCAGTACTTC. Its translation is CASMIVSHQGPNEQYF.

The chain recombines TRBV15 with TRBJ2-1, with a possible D match to TRBD2 (6 bases). Trimming removed 4 bases at V and 4 bases at J, with 17 bases between. Germline loops: CDR1 LNHNV, CDR2 YYDKDF (reference sequence). This CDR3 comprises 16 residues. CDR3 sequence reads: CATSIGGPGRYNEQFF. CDR3 DNA sequence: TGTGCCACCAGCATCGGCGGGCCTGGGAGGTACAATGAGCAGTTCTTC. The whole variable domain, filled in from reference TRBV15 and TRBJ2-1, reads DAMVIQNPRYQVTQFGKPVTLSCSQTLNHNVMYWYQQKSSQAPKLLFHYYDKDFNNEADTPDNFQSRRPNTSFCFLDIRSPGLGDTAMYLCATSIGGPGRYNEQFFGPGTRLTVL.

Here the CDR3 reads CASSPSGPSSGNTIYF. The DNA for the CDR3 is TGTGCCAGCTCACCCTCGGGACCGAGCTCTGGAAACACCATATATTTT. The chain uses TRBV18 and TRBJ1-3, with a possible D match to TRBD1 (5 bases). Per germline, CDR1 KGHSH and CDR2 LQKENI. The CDR3 has 16 residues. Trimming shortened V by 3 bases and J by 0 bases, and 12 bases separated the two germline ends.

A word on this clone: At one boundary the junction diverges from the germline segment, which might be a read error. The chain has TRBV5-1 and TRBJ2-7; D remains unclear. CDR1 and CDR2 from the germline V gene are SGHRS and YFSETQ. The CDR3 loop spans 13 amino acids. In DNA, the CDR3 is TGCGCCAGCAGCCCCACCGGAGACCTGCGAAGTAGCTTC. This encodes CASSPTGDLRSSF. The full variable domain, rest sourced from reference TRBV5-1 and TRBJ2-7, is KAGVTQTPRYLIKTRGQQVTLSCSPISGHRSVSWYQQTPGQGLQFLFEYFSETQRNKGNFPGRFSGRQFSNSRSEMNVSTLELGDSALYLCASSPTGDLRSSFGPGTRLTVT.